Each of the 6 T cell receptor beta chains below was sequenced from the same sample in a study of spatial heterogeneity in lung cancer. Findings of the study overall: The number of expanded tumor alpha and beta chains correlated with mutation number.

A single record per CDR3 protein comes from TCRdb applying MiXCR to the 5' RACE reads. In the table there are approximately 94,000 distinct CDR3 sequences, about 4.4% of which are singletons. Their specific antigens are unknown. Time point defined: sample taken at primary tumor resection. Here the sequenced sample was lung tumor tissue, taken at surgery. The receptors here all came from a male donor with early-stage non-small cell lung cancer.

The sample holds many counts of this clonotype. The chain combines TRBV6-6 with TRBJ2-7; TRBD1 is a possible D gene (6 bases). V gave up 5 bases and J gave up 3 bases, with 17 bases separating them. The CDR3 is made up of 15 amino acids. CDR1 and CDR2 from the germline V gene are MNHNY and SVGAGI (reference sequence). The CDR3 reads CASSHQGQIIYEQYF. CDR3 DNA sequence: TGTGCCAGCAGTCACCAAGGACAGATCATCTACGAGCAGTACTTC.

This clonotype was counted only a few times. The chain uses TRBV27 and TRBJ2-6; possible D gene TRBD1, 5 bases. Looked up from germline, CDR1 is MNHEY and CDR2 is SMNVEV (reference sequence). CDR3 size: 18 residues. Between the trimmed V and J ends, which lost 4 bases and 0 bases, there was a span of 16 bases. CDR3 in amino acids: CASSSYRTPPSGANVLTF. The CDR3 bases are TGTGCCAGCAGTTCATACAGGACCCCCCCCTCTGGGGCCAACGTCCTGACTTTC.

This clonotype was seen at least ten times. V usage is TRBV10-3 and J usage is TRBJ2-5; TRBD2 matches 7 bases. CDR3 length equals 12 residues. Germline V gene sequence: CDR1 ENHRY, CDR2 SYGVKD. Trimming cost V 10 bases and J 2 bases; bases outside gene matches: 4. The CDR3 region is CANPSGQETQYF. DNA of the CDR3: TGTGCCAACCCTAGCGGACAAGAGACCCAGTACTTC.

This clonotype was recorded many times. The gene calls are TRBV11-2 and TRBJ1-2; a possible D gene is TRBD1 (5 bases). Trimming took off 8 bases at V and 9 bases at J, with 16 bases between the two ends. The CDR3 consists of 12 residues. CDR1 is SGHAT, CDR2 FQNNGV, per germline. The DNA for the CDR3 is TGTGCCAGCTCCCGGGACGCCTTGCGCTACACCTTC. Its translation is CASSRDALRYTF.

For this clonotype: A much larger clone lies a single base off, so this may be a read error. The rearrangement links TRBV28 to TRBJ1-3; D is unresolved. The CDR3 contains 14 residues. CDR1 MDHEN and CDR2 SYDVKM come from the germline V gene. CDR3 coding DNA: TGTGCCAGCAGTCTAAAGTTCTCTGTAAACACCATATATTTT. This encodes CASSLKFSVNTIYF. Based on the CDR3 plus reference TRBV28 and TRBJ1-3, the full variable domain is DVKVTQSSRYLVKRTGEKVFLECVQDMDHENMFWYRQDPGLGLRLIYFSYDVKMKEKGDIPEGYSVSREKKERFSLILESASTNQTSMYLCASSLKFSVNTIYFGEGSWLTVV.

This clonotype was observed many times. V is TRBV2 and J is TRBJ1-4; possibly TRBD1 for D (5 bases). The germline gives CDR1 SNHLY, CDR2 FYNNEI. V shed 4 bases and J shed 8 bases, with 17 bases lying between them. The CDR3 is made up of 15 amino acids. The chain's CDR3 is CASSGRATTPEKLFF. The DNA for the CDR3 is TGTGCCAGCAGTGGCAGGGCCACGACCCCCGAAAAACTGTTTTTT.